Listed below are T cell receptor beta chains from one sample, sequenced in a study of shared clonotypes between healthy human individuals. Libraries were prepared by immunoSEQ multiplex PCR; TCRdb keeps only in-frame clonotypes and omits some of them. The top ten clones hold roughly 0.65% of a sample with 950,000 to 1,100,000 clones, more than 75% of them seen once. The sequenced sample consisted of memory CD4+ T cells from PBMCs. The receptors stem from a man younger than 35 in good health. Some clones in this sample may be carry-over from other donors' samples. Both conserved end residues are part of each CDR3. A D gene is named only where the DNA matches it firmly. Only part of the rows carry a size: once, few, many, or a class if the clone is expanded.

J gene: TRBJ1-2
CDR3 length: 13
D gene: -
clone size: -
V gene: TRBV7-9
CDR3 protein: CASSLPTDYGYTF
CDR3 DNA: TGTGCCAGCAGCTTACCGACAGACTATGGCTACACCTTC

J gene: TRBJ1-2
CDR3 length: 14
D gene: -
clone size: once
V gene: TRBV25-1
CDR3 protein: CASSGGGRNYGYTF
CDR3 DNA: TGTGCCAGCAGTGGTGGGGGGCGCAACTATGGCTACACCTTC

J gene: TRBJ2-7
CDR3 length: 11
D gene: -
clone size: -
V gene: TRBV7-8
CDR3 protein: CASSSGVGEYF
CDR3 DNA: TGTGCCAGCAGCTCGGGCGTGGGGGAGTACTTC

J gene: TRBJ2-1
CDR3 length: 13
D gene: -
clone size: -
V gene: TRBV14
CDR3 protein: CASSQNDYSEQFF
CDR3 DNA: TGTGCCAGCAGCCAAAATGACTACTCTGAGCAGTTCTTC

J gene: TRBJ2-1
CDR3 length: 14
D gene: TRBD2
clone size: -
V gene: TRBV29-1
CDR3 protein: CSAASGSVINEQFF
CDR3 DNA: TGCAGCGCTGCTAGCGGGAGTGTAATTAATGAGCAGTTCTTC

J gene: TRBJ1-2
CDR3 length: 16
D gene: TRBD1
clone size: -
V gene: TRBV4-1
CDR3 protein: CASSQDDAGGAYGYTF
CDR3 DNA: TGCGCCAGCAGCCAAGATGATGCAGGGGGGGCCTATGGCTACACCTTC

J gene: TRBJ1-5
CDR3 length: 15
D gene: -
clone size: -
V gene: TRBV4-3
CDR3 protein: CASSQDTGGNQPQHF
CDR3 DNA: TGCGCCAGCAGCCAAGATACGGGAGGCAATCAGCCCCAGCATTTT

J gene: TRBJ2-7
CDR3 length: 15
D gene: -
clone size: -
V gene: TRBV7-9
CDR3 protein: CASSRTGPPSYEQYF
CDR3 DNA: TGTGCCAGCAGTCGAACAGGGCCCCCCTCCTACGAGCAGTACTTC

J gene: TRBJ1-1
CDR3 length: 15
D gene: -
clone size: few
V gene: TRBV5-4
CDR3 protein: CASSLGQFGDTEAFF
CDR3 DNA: TGTGCCAGCAGCTTGGGGCAGTTTGGGGACACTGAAGCTTTCTTT

J gene: TRBJ1-5
CDR3 length: 17
D gene: -
clone size: -
V gene: TRBV28
CDR3 protein: CASSSYTSRGPGQPQHF
CDR3 DNA: TGTGCCAGCAGTTCATACACAAGTAGAGGGCCAGGGCAGCCCCAGCATTTT

J gene: TRBJ2-7
CDR3 length: 13
D gene: -
clone size: -
V gene: TRBV5-6
CDR3 protein: CASSRDFSYEQYF
CDR3 DNA: TGTGCCAGCAGCAGGGACTTCTCCTACGAGCAGTACTTC

J gene: TRBJ1-3
CDR3 length: 15
D gene: -
clone size: -
V gene: TRBV5-4
CDR3 protein: CASSQAGGPRNTIYF
CDR3 DNA: TGCGCCAGCAGCCAAGCCGGGGGACCACGGAACACCATATATTTT

J gene: TRBJ1-5
CDR3 length: 14
D gene: TRBD1
clone size: -
V gene: TRBV9
CDR3 protein: CASSGDSFNQPQHF
CDR3 DNA: TGTGCCAGCAGCGGGGACAGCTTCAATCAGCCCCAGCATTTT

J gene: TRBJ2-3
CDR3 length: 14
D gene: -
clone size: -
V gene: TRBV7-3
CDR3 protein: CASSLLQGTDTQYF
CDR3 DNA: TGTGCCAGCAGCTTATTGCAGGGTACAGATACGCAGTATTTT

J gene: TRBJ2-7
CDR3 length: 14
D gene: -
clone size: -
V gene: TRBV9
CDR3 protein: CASSVIEGSDEQYF
CDR3 DNA: TGTGCCAGCAGCGTAATAGAGGGTTCGGACGAGCAGTACTTC

J gene: TRBJ1-5
CDR3 length: 13
D gene: -
clone size: -
V gene: TRBV2
CDR3 protein: CASSVYGNQPQHF
CDR3 DNA: TGTGCCAGCAGTGTGTATGGGAATCAGCCCCAGCATTTT

J gene: TRBJ2-3
CDR3 length: 16
D gene: TRBD2
clone size: -
V gene: TRBV4-3
CDR3 protein: CASSQDGLALPRAQYF
CDR3 DNA: TGCGCCAGCAGCCAAGACGGACTAGCTCTCCCACGGGCGCAGTATTTT

J gene: TRBJ1-5
CDR3 length: 16
D gene: TRBD1
clone size: -
V gene: TRBV28
CDR3 protein: CASSIRQGASNQPQHF
CDR3 DNA: TGTGCCAGCAGCATCAGACAGGGGGCATCTAATCAGCCCCAGCATTTT

J gene: TRBJ2-5
CDR3 length: 14
D gene: TRBD1
clone size: -
V gene: TRBV28
CDR3 protein: CASSLGQAQETQYF
CDR3 DNA: TGTGCCAGCAGTCTGGGACAGGCTCAAGAGACCCAGTACTTC

J gene: TRBJ2-1
CDR3 length: 14
D gene: -
clone size: -
V gene: TRBV28
CDR3 protein: CASSLGGPPNEQFF
CDR3 DNA: TGTGCCAGCAGTTTAGGGGGACCTCCCAATGAGCAGTTCTTC

J gene: TRBJ2-7
CDR3 length: 14
D gene: TRBD1
clone size: -
V gene: TRBV6-6
CDR3 protein: CASANRGHAYEQYF
CDR3 DNA: TGTGCCAGCGCAAACAGGGGCCATGCCTACGAGCAGTACTTC

J gene: TRBJ2-2
CDR3 length: 14
D gene: -
clone size: -
V gene: TRBV10-1
CDR3 protein: CASSPVTNTGELFF
CDR3 DNA: TGCGCCAGCTCACCCGTGACGAACACCGGGGAGCTGTTTTTT

J gene: TRBJ2-2
CDR3 length: 17
D gene: TRBD2
clone size: -
V gene: TRBV18
CDR3 protein: CASSPPALAANTGELFF
CDR3 DNA: TGCGCCAGCTCACCACCGGCACTAGCGGCGAACACCGGGGAGCTGTTTTTT

J gene: TRBJ1-5
CDR3 length: 16
D gene: TRBD1
clone size: few
V gene: TRBV15
CDR3 protein: CATSRDREGTNQPQHF
CDR3 DNA: TGTGCCACCAGCCGGGACAGGGAGGGGACAAATCAGCCCCAGCATTTT

J gene: TRBJ1-1
CDR3 length: 17
D gene: -
clone size: -
V gene: TRBV5-1
CDR3 protein: CASSLAPSGGGENEAFF
CDR3 DNA: TGCGCCAGCAGCTTGGCCCCGAGTGGGGGAGGAGAAAACGAAGCTTTCTTT

J gene: TRBJ1-1
CDR3 length: 13
D gene: -
clone size: many
V gene: TRBV5-6
CDR3 protein: CASSEGPWGEAFF
CDR3 DNA: TGTGCCAGCAGCGAGGGCCCCTGGGGCGAAGCTTTCTTT

J gene: TRBJ2-7
CDR3 length: 12
D gene: TRBD1
clone size: -
V gene: TRBV2
CDR3 protein: CASSGVGTAEDF
CDR3 DNA: TGTGCCAGCAGTGGAGTAGGGACAGCTGAGGACTTC

J gene: TRBJ1-2
CDR3 length: 14
D gene: -
clone size: -
V gene: TRBV28
CDR3 protein: CASSLWGRSRGYTF
CDR3 DNA: TGTGCCAGCAGTTTATGGGGACGGTCTAGGGGCTACACCTTC

J gene: TRBJ2-3
CDR3 length: 13
D gene: -
clone size: once
V gene: TRBV7-2
CDR3 protein: CASKTRMADTQYF
CDR3 DNA: TGTGCCAGCAAGACTAGAATGGCAGATACGCAGTATTTT

J gene: TRBJ2-1
CDR3 length: 15
D gene: TRBD1
clone size: -
V gene: TRBV4-1
CDR3 protein: CASTRDRGLYNEQFF
CDR3 DNA: TGCGCCAGCACCCGAGACAGGGGACTCTACAATGAGCAGTTCTTC

J gene: TRBJ2-1
CDR3 length: 15
D gene: TRBD1
clone size: -
V gene: TRBV4-2
CDR3 protein: CASSQRTGATNEQFF
CDR3 DNA: TGTGCCAGCAGCCAGCGGACAGGGGCTACTAATGAGCAGTTCTTC

J gene: TRBJ1-4
CDR3 length: 16
D gene: -
clone size: -
V gene: TRBV7-9
CDR3 protein: CASSLSRGATNEKLFF
CDR3 DNA: TGTGCCAGCAGCTTATCGCGGGGGGCAACTAATGAAAAACTGTTTTTT

J gene: TRBJ2-3
CDR3 length: 15
D gene: TRBD1
clone size: -
V gene: TRBV5-6
CDR3 protein: CASSRSGQGPDTQYF
CDR3 DNA: TGTGCCAGCAGCCGTTCGGGACAGGGACCAGATACGCAGTATTTT

J gene: TRBJ1-2
CDR3 length: 14
D gene: -
clone size: once
V gene: TRBV28
CDR3 protein: CASSRPQGSYGYTF
CDR3 DNA: TGTGCCAGCAGTCGGCCTCAGGGATCTTATGGCTACACCTTC

J gene: TRBJ1-4
CDR3 length: 13
D gene: -
clone size: few
V gene: TRBV29-1
CDR3 protein: CSVRRGAGEKLFF
CDR3 DNA: TGCAGCGTTCGCCGGGGTGCTGGCGAAAAACTGTTTTTT

J gene: TRBJ2-5
CDR3 length: 12
D gene: -
clone size: -
V gene: TRBV30
CDR3 protein: CAWSTGAETQYF
CDR3 DNA: TGTGCCTGGAGTACTGGCGCAGAGACCCAGTACTTC

J gene: TRBJ2-3
CDR3 length: 16
D gene: TRBD2
clone size: -
V gene: TRBV10-2
CDR3 protein: CASKEHLAENTDTQYF
CDR3 DNA: TGCGCCAGCAAAGAGCATCTAGCGGAAAACACAGATACGCAGTATTTT

J gene: TRBJ2-5
CDR3 length: 14
D gene: -
clone size: once
V gene: TRBV5-8
CDR3 protein: CASSYPDRKETQYF
CDR3 DNA: TGTGCCAGCAGCTACCCGGACAGAAAAGAGACCCAGTACTTC

J gene: TRBJ2-1
CDR3 length: 14
D gene: -
clone size: -
V gene: TRBV4-1
CDR3 protein: CASSTPARNNEQFF
CDR3 DNA: TGCGCCAGCAGCACCCCGGCAAGAAACAATGAGCAGTTCTTC

J gene: TRBJ2-5
CDR3 length: 15
D gene: TRBD1
clone size: -
V gene: TRBV7-6
CDR3 protein: CASRSDRANQETQYF
CDR3 DNA: TGTGCCAGCAGAAGCGACAGGGCAAACCAAGAGACCCAGTACTTC

J gene: TRBJ2-3
CDR3 length: 14
D gene: -
clone size: -
V gene: TRBV19
CDR3 protein: CASSIDSGEDTQYF
CDR3 DNA: TGTGCCAGTAGTATAGACTCAGGGGAGGATACGCAGTATTTT

J gene: TRBJ2-2
CDR3 length: 16
D gene: -
clone size: -
V gene: TRBV27
CDR3 protein: CASSPFRQQNTGELFF
CDR3 DNA: TGTGCCAGCAGCCCCTTCCGGCAGCAGAACACCGGGGAGCTGTTTTTT

J gene: TRBJ2-2
CDR3 length: 14
D gene: -
clone size: -
V gene: TRBV7-2
CDR3 protein: CASSLLGSGGELFF
CDR3 DNA: TGTGCCAGCAGCCTCCTTGGTAGTGGCGGGGAGCTGTTTTTT

J gene: TRBJ1-2
CDR3 length: 14
D gene: TRBD1
clone size: -
V gene: TRBV25-1
CDR3 protein: CASSERDSIYGYTF
CDR3 DNA: TGTGCCAGCAGTGAACGGGACAGCATCTATGGCTACACCTTC

J gene: TRBJ2-3
CDR3 length: 13
D gene: -
clone size: -
V gene: TRBV7-3
CDR3 protein: CASSLGGTDTQYF
CDR3 DNA: TGTGCCAGCAGCTTGGGGGGTACAGATACGCAGTATTTT

J gene: TRBJ2-7
CDR3 length: 14
D gene: TRBD2
clone size: -
V gene: TRBV7-2
CDR3 protein: CASSLAGGPYEQYF
CDR3 DNA: TGTGCCAGCAGCCTAGCGGGAGGGCCCTACGAGCAGTACTTC

J gene: TRBJ1-4
CDR3 length: 14
D gene: -
clone size: -
V gene: TRBV19
CDR3 protein: CASSIQATNEKLFF
CDR3 DNA: TGTGCCAGTAGTATCCAAGCAACTAATGAAAAACTGTTTTTT

J gene: TRBJ1-5
CDR3 length: 13
D gene: -
clone size: -
V gene: TRBV6-6
CDR3 protein: CASSFPADQPQHF
CDR3 DNA: TGTGCCAGCAGTTTCCCGGCAGATCAGCCCCAGCATTTT